A single sample is the source of the 12 T cell receptor beta chains below, sequenced in a study of CD8 T cells in ankylosing spondylitis. Study conclusions and caveats: Seemingly distinctive of ankylosing spondylitis blood was a TCR beta motif formed by eight highly homologous variants.

These receptors' antigens are unknown. TCRdb used MiXCR to reprocess the 5' RACE reads, holding one entry per CDR3 protein. The data show about 510,000 distinct CDR3 sequences, under 5.5% seen once. The specimen was blood, either unsorted or a sorted T cell fraction (not recorded which). The receptor set was obtained from a male donor with ankylosing spondylitis.

This clonotype was seen ten or more times. The germline gene is not matched at one end of the junction; a read error may be the cause. This chain links TRBV7-2 with TRBJ2-5; D not certain. The CDR3 has 14 residues. Germline CDR1 SGHTA, CDR2 FQGNSA. The CDR3 reads CASSSRHVQQTQYF. The CDR3 nucleotides read TGTGCCAGCAGCTCCCGACATGTCCAACAGACCCAGTACTTC.

There are many counts of this clonotype. The chain recombines TRBV6-1 with TRBJ2-7, with 8 bases identical to TRBD1. CDR1 MNHNS and CDR2 SASEGT come from the germline V gene. The V and J ends lost 3 bases and 5 bases, in that order; junction bases with no gene match: 6. CDR3 length: 14 amino acids. DNA of the CDR3: TGTGCCAGCAGTGAGGACAGGGTCCGGGACGAGCAGTACTTC. Its protein product is CASSEDRVRDEQYF.

There are a few counts of this clonotype. The CDR3 bases are TGTGCCAGCAGACCTGCGGGGAACACTGAAGCTTTCTTT. Amino acid sequence: CASRPAGNTEAFF. This sequence joins TRBV18 and TRBJ1-1; D not certain. Germline V gene sequence: CDR1 KGHSH, CDR2 LQKENI. The CDR3 is made up of 13 amino acids. The V gene lost 8 bases and the J gene lost 1 base, with 11 bases spanning the gap. Full variable domain (outside the CDR3, taken from reference TRBV18 and TRBJ1-1): NAGVMQNPRHLVRRRGQEARLRCSPMKGHSHVYWYRQLPEEGLKFMVYLQKENIIDESGMPKERFSAEFPKEGPSILRIQQVVRGDSAAYFCASRPAGNTEAFFGQGTRLTVV.

The sample holds many counts of this clonotype. The genes are TRBV15 and TRBJ2-3; TRBD2 agrees at 10 bases. The CDR3 spans 16 residues. Germline trimming cut 3 bases from V and 5 bases from J; bases unmatched to any gene: 8. The germline gives CDR1 LNHNV, CDR2 YYDKDF (reference sequence). The CDR3 here is CATSSIVRTSGDTQYF. The CDR3 nucleotides are TGTGCCACCAGCAGCATTGTCAGGACTAGCGGAGATACGCAGTATTTT.

This clonotype was seen many times. The chain uses TRBV5-4 and TRBJ1-1; D possibly corresponds to TRBD1 (5 bases). From germline, CDR1 is SGHNT and CDR2 YYREEE (reference sequence). V was trimmed by 4 bases and J by 8 bases, leaving 18 bases between them. The CDR3 contains 14 residues. Here the CDR3 DNA reads TGTGCCAGCAGCCTGCACGTGGGGGGTTTCGAAGCTTTCTTT. Translation: CASSLHVGGFEAFF. The full variable domain, rest sourced from reference TRBV5-4 and TRBJ1-1, is ETGVTQSPTHLIKTRGQQVTLRCSSQSGHNTVSWYQQALGQGPQFIFQYYREEENGRGNFPPRFSGLQFPNYSSELNVNALELDDSALYLCASSLHVGGFEAFFGQGTRLTVV.

This clonotype came up many times. V and J are TRBV2 and TRBJ2-3; D call uncertain. Trimming removed 6 bases at V and 0 bases at J, with 4 bases between. The CDR3 contains 12 residues. The germline V gene encodes CDR1 SNHLY and CDR2 FYNNEI. The CDR3 sequence is CASSMSTDTQYF. Here the CDR3 DNA reads TGTGCCAGCAGCATGAGCACAGATACGCAGTATTTT.

This clonotype appeared many times. The chain is built from TRBV7-9 and TRBJ2-7, with D possibly TRBD1 on 5 matching bases. CDR3 size: 13 residues. V lost 5 bases and J lost 4, with 12 bases in between. Germline V gene sequence: CDR1 SEHNR, CDR2 FQNEAQ (reference sequence). The CDR3 nucleotides read TGTGCCAGCAGCATAGGGGTAGGGTACGAGCAGTACTTC. Protein: CASSIGVGYEQYF.

This clonotype was picked up many times. The rearrangement uses TRBV5-1 and TRBJ2-3; D call uncertain. The CDR3 runs to 15 residues. V was cut by 4 bases and J by 0 bases, with 12 bases left in between. The germline V gene has CDR1 SGHRS and CDR2 YFSETQ. CDR3 loop: CASSPPASSTDTQYF. In nucleotides, the CDR3 is TGCGCCAGCAGCCCCCCCGCCTCTAGCACAGATACGCAGTATTTT.

The rearrangement uses TRBV5-8 and TRBJ2-5, with a tentative D call TRBD1 (5 bases). Per the germline V gene, CDR1 is SGHTS and CDR2 is YDEGEE. Between the trimmed V and J ends, which lost 4 bases and 4 bases, there was a span of 11 bases. This CDR3 comprises 13 residues. The CDR3 is CASSPRTRETQYF. In DNA, the CDR3 is TGTGCCAGCAGCCCCAGGACAAGAGAGACCCAGTACTTC.

This clonotype was counted many times. This chain joins TRBV7-9 and TRBJ1-2; D gene uncertain. CDR1 and CDR2 (germline): SEHNR, FQNEAQ (reference sequence). Trimming stripped 3 bases from V and 6 bases from J, with 11 bases between. The CDR3 consists of 13 residues. The CDR3 bases are TGTGCCAGCAGCTTTCGGAACCTAGATGGCTACACCTTC. It specifies CASSFRNLDGYTF.

The chain carries TRBV11-2 and TRBJ2-2; TRBD2 matches 14 bases. Germline-derived CDR1 and CDR2 are SGHAT and FQNNGV. The CDR3 has 15 amino acids. After removal of 5 bases from V and 9 bases from J, the junction contained 5 bases not matched to a gene. CDR3 sequence reads: CASSPGTSGGRELFF. The DNA of the CDR3 is TGTGCCAGCAGCCCCGGGACTAGCGGGGGAAGGGAGCTGTTTTTT.

This clonotype was observed at least ten times. The V call is TRBV12-3 or TRBV12-4, the J call TRBJ2-4, with D perhaps TRBD1 or TRBD2 (6 bases each). Trimming left V 2 bases short and J 1 base short, with 12 bases between. The CDR3 spans 16 residues. CDR3 coding DNA: TGTGCCAGCAGTTTACCTACAGGGAGGGCCAAAAACATTCAGTACTTC. This gives the protein CASSLPTGRAKNIQYF.